What follows are 16 T cell receptor beta chains derived from one specimen sequenced in a study of T-cell reconstitution after alpha-beta-depleted transplantation in children. Unique molecular identifiers were built into the TCRbeta library. TCRdb passed the PCR reads through MiXCR, listing each CDR3 protein once. The sample has 380,000 or so distinct CDR3 sequences, 13% seen once. Sequences were derived from PBMCs, sampled from the stem cell graft. The receptors were sampled from a human donor who donated a stem cell graft to a child with Fanconi anemia.

The CDR3 nucleotides read TGTGCCAGCAGCACGAGGACAGGGGGCAGGGGCTACACCTTC. It yields the protein CASSTRTGGRGYTF. The J gene is TRBJ1-2, the V gene TRBV7-2; TRBD1 matches 11 bases. In germline, CDR1 is SGHTA, CDR2 FQGNSA. V lost 5 bases, J lost 8 bases, and 7 bases stayed unmatched. The CDR3 contains 14 residues. The full variable domain, completed using reference TRBV7-2 and TRBJ1-2, is GAGVSQSPSNKVTEKGKDVELRCDPISGHTALYWYRQSLGQGLEFLIYFQGNSAPDKSGLPSDRFSAERTGGSVSTLTIQRTQQEDSAVYLCASSTRTGGRGYTFGSGTRLTVV.

Details on this clonotype: A much larger clone lies a single base off, so this may be a read error. This chain joins TRBV12-3 or TRBV12-4 and TRBJ1-3; weak D call: TRBD1 (5 bases). The CDR3 runs 14 residues. The CDR3 sequence: CATSFGGSGNTIYF. The CDR3 DNA reads as TGTGCCACCAGTTTCGGGGGCTCTGGAAACACCATATATTTT.

This clonotype was observed many times. The chain recombines TRBV21-1 with TRBJ2-3; TRBD1 was called by the table and not checked on the DNA. TRBV21-1 is given as a pseudogene. CDR3 length: 13 amino acids. In DNA form, the CDR3 reads TGTGCCAGTGTCCCGACGAGCACAGATACGCAGTATTTT. Protein product: CASVPTSTDTQYF.

This chain connects TRBV27 to TRBJ2-1; weak D call: TRBD1 (6 bases). The CDR3 is 15 amino acids. Germline V gene data show CDR1 as MNHEY and CDR2 as SMNVEV (reference sequence). V was clipped by 4 bases and J by 2 bases, with 12 bases between them. CDR3 nucleotides: TGTGCCAGCAGTTCCTCCGGGACACCCTACAATGAGCAGTTCTTC. The encoded protein is CASSSSGTPYNEQFF.

This clonotype showed up just a few times. This rearrangement joins TRBV13 to TRBJ2-7; D is uncertain. Deletions cut 5 bases from V and 2 bases from J, with 10 bases between. This CDR3 spans 13 amino acids. Germline CDR1 PRHDT, CDR2 FYEKMQ (reference sequence). The CDR3 protein is CASSQTEPYEQYF. The CDR3 coding sequence is TGTGCCAGCAGCCAAACAGAGCCCTACGAGCAGTACTTC. The full variable domain, rest sourced from reference TRBV13 and TRBJ2-7, is AAGVIQSPRHLIKEKRETATLKCYPIPRHDTVYWYQQGPGQDPQFLISFYEKMQSDKGSIPDRFSAQQFSDYHSELNMSSLELGDSALYFCASSQTEPYEQYFGPGTRLTVT.

V usage is TRBV6-2 or TRBV6-3 and J usage is TRBJ2-3, with 9 bases fitting TRBD2. CDR3 size: 18 residues. The germline V gene encodes CDR1 MNHEY and CDR2 SVGEGT. Trimming cost V 6 bases and J 2 bases; bases outside gene matches: 15. CDR3 loop: CASSTGRGGTGATDTQYF. For the CDR3, the DNA is TGTGCCAGCAGCACGGGGCGGGGGGGCACGGGGGCCACAGATACGCAGTATTTT.

V gene TRBV12-3 or TRBV12-4 combines with J gene TRBJ1-5, with D tentatively TRBD1 (6 bases). The V gene lost 2 bases and the J gene lost 0 bases, with 8 bases spanning the gap. The CDR3 totals 15 residues. In nucleotides, the CDR3 is TGTGCCAGCAGTTTAACAGGGTCTAGCAATCAGCCCCAGCATTTT. Translated, it gives CASSLTGSSNQPQHF.

In this sample, this clonotype turned up many times. The chain is built from TRBV9 and TRBJ1-1; TRBD1 aligns across 7 bases. The trim removed 2 bases at V and 3 bases at J, leaving 1 base unmatched. The CDR3 length is 13 residues. Germline lookup yields CDR1 SGDLS and CDR2 YYNGEE. CDR3 sequence: CASSVQGDTEAFF. In DNA, the CDR3 is TGTGCCAGCAGCGTTCAGGGGGACACTGAAGCTTTCTTT.

This clonotype occurred many times. The chain recombines TRBV5-1 with TRBJ1-1, with 7 bases lining up with TRBD1. Germline-derived CDR1 and CDR2 are SGHRS and YFSETQ. The CDR3 totals 14 residues. V lost 2 bases, J lost 4 bases, and 5 bases stayed unmatched. CDR3 sequence: CASSFQGTVTEAFF. CDR3 sequence (DNA): TGCGCCAGCAGCTTCCAAGGGACAGTCACTGAAGCTTTCTTT.

The rearrangement uses TRBV20-1 and TRBJ1-1; D possibly corresponds to TRBD1 (6 bases). The CDR3 is made up of 12 amino acids. The V gene's germline CDR1 is DFQATT and CDR2 SNEGSKA (reference sequence). The V gene lost 3 bases and the J gene lost 7 bases, with 12 bases spanning the gap. The CDR3 region has the DNA TGCAGTGCTAGTGGGGGGCAGCTTGAAGCTTTCTTT. Translated: CSASGGQLEAFF.

The V gene is TRBV15, the J gene TRBJ1-1, with unresolved D. CDR3 length: 13 amino acids. Germline CDR1 is LNHNV and CDR2 is YYDKDF (reference sequence). V dropped 0 bases and J dropped 8 bases, with 10 bases sitting between them. This chain's CDR3 is CATSRDSAGEAFF. The CDR3 DNA reads TGTGCCACCAGCAGAGATTCGGCAGGCGAAGCTTTCTTT.

The chain combines TRBV5-1 with TRBJ1-1; D unclear. Looked up from germline, CDR1 is SGHRS and CDR2 is YFSETQ. CDR3 length: 14 residues. The germline V and J ends were trimmed by 1 base and 1 base, with 8 bases remaining between them. CDR3 protein: CASSLMDGNTEAFF. CDR3 bases: TGCGCCAGCAGCTTGATGGACGGGAACACTGAAGCTTTCTTT.

This chain joins TRBV7-9 and TRBJ1-2; D perhaps matches TRBD1 (6 bases). The germline CDR1 and CDR2 sequences are SEHNR and FQNEAQ (reference sequence). The CDR3 is 13 residues long. The ends were cut back, 5 bases at V and 2 bases at J, with 9 bases in the middle. The CDR3 region has the DNA TGTGCCAGCAGCGAGGGACACAACTATGGCTACACCTTC. This translates into CASSEGHNYGYTF.

This clonotype was observed a handful of times. The chain has TRBV11-2 and TRBJ2-1, with D maybe TRBD2 (5 bases). The CDR3 is made up of 14 amino acids. V dropped 0 bases and J dropped 8 bases, with 11 bases sitting between them. CDR1 and CDR2 from the germline V gene are SGHAT and FQNNGV. CDR3 DNA sequence: TGTGCCAGCAGCTTAGATGTCGGGGTTGATGAGCAGTTCTTC. This translates into CASSLDVGVDEQFF.

The chain combines TRBV7-2 with TRBJ1-1; tentatively, D is TRBD1 (6 bases). V was trimmed by 1 base and J by 7 bases, leaving 16 bases between them. The CDR3 contains 15 residues. Germline loops: CDR1 SGHTA, CDR2 FQGNSA. Here the CDR3 reads CASSLVTGAQVEAFF. The DNA for the CDR3 is TGTGCCAGCAGCTTAGTAACGGGGGCTCAAGTTGAAGCTTTCTTT.

This chain links TRBV12-3 or TRBV12-4 with TRBJ1-2, with D perhaps matching TRBD1 (5 bases). Trimming pared 6 bases from V and 7 bases from J, leaving 15 bases between. CDR3 length: 13 residues. CDR3 DNA sequence: TGTGCCAGCAGCCCCTTTCCAGACAGTGGCTACACCTTC. It codes for CASSPFPDSGYTF.